The rows below give T cell receptor beta chains drawn from one sample of a study of lymphopenia after photon versus proton radiotherapy. The repertoire was sequenced with immunoSEQ multiplex PCR; TCRdb's copy has only in-frame clones and lacks some. Here the sample spans some 45,000 clones, around 81% being singletons. This sample comprised peripheral blood, obtained from a patient treated with proton-based radiotherapy. These receptors all stem from a woman in her 70s with pancreatic cancer. Both conserved end residues are part of each CDR3. The D gene is left open where the match is weak. Clone sizes are given selectively: once, few, many, or a class where the clone is expanded.

TRBD2	TRBV7-6	TRBJ2-1	-	CASSLQRGVNNEQFF	TGTGCCAGCAGCCTGCAGCGGGGGGTTAATAATGAGCAGTTCTTC
TRBD1	TRBV5-5	TRBJ1-5	-	CASSLEGQGASNQPQHF	TGTGCCAGCAGCTTGGAGGGACAGGGGGCCTCAAATCAGCCCCAGCATTTT
TRBD1	TRBV19	TRBJ2-1	once	CASSSTRLDREGYNEQFF	TGTGCCAGTAGTTCCACTAGGCTTGACAGGGAAGGTTACAATGAGCAGTTCTTC
TRBD1	TRBV4-3	TRBJ1-1	once	CASSRDVQGANTEAFF	TGCGCCAGCAGCCGCGACGTGCAGGGGGCGAACACTGAAGCTTTCTTT
-	TRBV14	TRBJ2-5	-	CASSQDHSGVRNLYQETQYF	TGTGCCAGCAGCCAAGATCATTCAGGGGTCAGAAACCTATACCAAGAGACCCAGTACTTC
-	TRBV13	TRBJ1-4	once	CASSSNPGVGEKLFF	TGTGCCAGCAGCTCTAATCCGGGGGTGGGTGAAAAACTGTTTTTT
-	TRBV5-4	TRBJ2-7	-	CASSLGLSSYEQYF	TGTGCCAGCAGCTTGGGACTATCTTCCTACGAGCAGTACTTC
-	TRBV6-5	TRBJ2-1	-	CASSQTRDSRQFF	TGTGCCAGCAGTCAAACTAGGGACTCGAGGCAGTTCTTC
TRBD1	TRBV5-4	TRBJ1-4	-	CASSPTGGMGNEKLFF	TGTGCCAGCAGCCCGACAGGGGGCATGGGGAATGAAAAACTGTTTTTT
TRBD1	TRBV9	TRBJ1-1	-	CASSGGTGGLATEAFF	TGTGCCAGCAGCGGAGGGACAGGGGGATTAGCGACTGAAGCTTTCTTT
TRBD2	TRBV5-4	TRBJ2-7	-	CASSKGLAGGENEQYF	TGTGCCAGCAGCAAGGGACTAGCGGGAGGCGAGAACGAGCAGTACTTC
-	TRBV7-7	TRBJ2-2	-	CASSRFAGELFF	TGTGCTAGCAGTAGATTCGCCGGGGAGCTGTTTTTT
-	TRBV28	TRBJ1-3	-	CASSLSSGNTIYF	TGTGCCAGCAGTTTATCCTCTGGAAACACCATATATTTT
TRBD1	TRBV6-5	TRBJ2-7	-	CASGDVGQGRNEQYF	TGTGCCAGCGGCGACGTGGGACAGGGGAGGAACGAGCAGTACTTC
TRBD1	TRBV28	TRBJ1-3	-	CASSPLRTGQGNTIYF	TGTGCCAGCAGTCCCCTAAGGACAGGGCAAGGAAACACCATATATTTT
TRBD1	TRBV4-3	TRBJ1-2	-	CASSQELETGLGYGYTF	TGCGCCAGCAGCCAAGAATTGGAGACAGGGTTGGGCTATGGCTACACCTTC
TRBD1	TRBV19	TRBJ1-3	-	CASSLRTGLMSGNTIYF	TGTGCCAGTAGTCTCCGGACAGGGCTTATGTCTGGAAACACCATATATTTT
TRBD2	TRBV9	TRBJ2-7	medium-sized	CASSVTSGSYEQYF	TGTGCCAGCAGCGTAACTAGCGGGAGCTACGAGCAGTACTTC
-	TRBV25-1	TRBJ2-7	-	CASSEYWVAGPTNEQYF	TGTGCCAGCAGTGAATATTGGGTGGCGGGCCCTACCAACGAGCAGTACTTC
-	TRBV7-2	TRBJ2-3	-	CASSRLYSTDTQYF	TGTGCCAGCAGCCGCCTTTATAGCACAGATACGCAGTATTTT
TRBD1	TRBV4-3	TRBJ2-7	once	CASSQDSGTGFYEQYF	TGCGCCAGCAGCCAAGATAGTGGGACAGGCTTCTACGAGCAGTACTTC
-	TRBV29-1	TRBJ1-3	-	CSVEGEGPGNTIYF	TGCAGCGTTGAAGGCGAGGGCCCGGGAAACACCATATATTTT
-	TRBV7-9	TRBJ2-5	-	CASSLKGGDSQETQYF	TGTGCCAGCAGCTTAAAGGGGGGGGACAGCCAAGAGACCCAGTACTTC
-	TRBV30	TRBJ1-2	few	CAWSPGGEGYTF	TGTGCCTGGAGCCCGGGAGGGGAGGGCTACACCTTC
-	TRBV25-1	TRBJ2-7	-	CASSDMAVSYEQYF	TGTGCCAGCAGTGATATGGCAGTCTCCTACGAGCAGTACTTC
-	TRBV10-3	TRBJ1-1	-	CAISEGTDGTEAFF	TGTGCCATCAGTGAGGGGACGGATGGCACTGAAGCTTTCTTT
-	TRBV25-1	TRBJ2-7	-	CASSVDSSRHEQYF	TGTGCCAGCAGTGTGGACAGTTCCCGTCACGAGCAGTACTTC
TRBD2	TRBV5-1	TRBJ2-3	-	CASSFLMREGRQDTQYF	TGCGCCAGCAGCTTTCTTATGCGGGAGGGCCGTCAAGATACGCAGTATTTT
TRBD2	TRBV28	TRBJ2-2	once	CASIPAGGWVNTGELFF	TGTGCCAGCATCCCTGCCGGGGGGTGGGTGAACACCGGGGAGCTGTTTTTT
-	TRBV10-3	TRBJ2-3	-	CAISGSTDTQYF	TGTGCCATCAGTGGTAGCACAGATACGCAGTATTTT
TRBD2	TRBV5-4	TRBJ2-2	-	CASSPGTTRTGELFF	TGTGCCAGCAGCCCCGGGACTACCCGCACCGGGGAGCTGTTTTTT
TRBD1	TRBV19	TRBJ2-2	-	CASSGRQGAVLGTGELFF	TGTGCCAGTAGTGGAAGACAGGGGGCTGTACTCGGCACCGGGGAGCTGTTTTTT
-	TRBV10-3	TRBJ2-5	few	CAISGSRGAGGEGETQYF	TGTGCCATCAGTGGGAGCAGGGGGGCGGGAGGAGAAGGAGAGACCCAGTACTTC
-	TRBV7-2	TRBJ1-1	-	CASSLTGAPNTEAFF	TGTGCCAGCAGCTTGACAGGCGCTCCAAACACTGAAGCTTTCTTT
-	TRBV28	TRBJ2-7	-	CASSFVESYEQYF	TGTGCCAGCAGTTTTGTAGAGTCCTACGAGCAGTACTTC
-	TRBV9	TRBJ1-1	-	CASSLIDRQNTEAFF	TGTGCCAGCAGCCTCATTGATCGACAGAACACTGAAGCTTTCTTT
-	TRBV7-9	TRBJ2-6	-	CASSEGRNSGANVLTF	TGTGCCAGCAGCGAGGGACGAAACTCTGGGGCCAACGTCCTGACTTTC
TRBD2	TRBV2	TRBJ2-3	-	CASSGTSGRAMLDTQYF	TGTGCCAGCAGTGGGACTAGCGGGAGGGCGATGCTAGATACGCAGTATTTT
-	TRBV14	TRBJ2-2	-	CASSPLGSSRTTGELFF	TGTGCCAGCAGCCCCCTCGGTAGCTCGCGGACCACCGGGGAGCTGTTTTTT
-	TRBV7-9	TRBJ2-1	-	CASSLWIGNNEQFF	TGTGCCAGCAGCTTGTGGATAGGTAACAATGAGCAGTTCTTC
-	TRBV27	TRBJ1-1	-	CASSQRGASFNTEAFF	TGTGCCAGCAGCCAACGCGGGGCCTCCTTTAACACTGAAGCTTTCTTT
-	TRBV28	TRBJ2-3	-	CASSFPGNTQYF	TGTGCCAGCAGTTTTCCAGGGAATACGCAGTATTTT
-	TRBV5-4	TRBJ2-7	-	CASSFRQGPYEQYF	TGTGCCAGCAGCTTCCGACAAGGGCCCTACGAGCAGTACTTC
TRBD1	TRBV28	TRBJ1-2	-	CASSRGQAGLTNYGYTF	TGTGCCAGCAGTCGGGGACAGGCCGGGCTTACTAACTATGGCTACACCTTC
TRBD1	TRBV19	TRBJ1-1	few	CASGGDSTVNTEAFF	TGTGCCAGCGGAGGGGACAGTACTGTGAACACTGAAGCTTTCTTT
-	TRBV28	TRBJ2-7	-	CASSNSFNEQYF	TGTGCCAGCAGTAATTCTTTCAACGAGCAGTACTTC
-	TRBV7-2	TRBJ2-1	-	CASSLSGPGNEQFF	TGTGCCAGCAGCTTAAGTGGGCCGGGCAATGAGCAGTTCTTC
-	TRBV19	TRBJ2-7	-	CASSMREPRYEQYF	TGTGCCAGTAGTATGAGGGAACCGCGCTACGAGCAGTACTTC